These T cell receptor beta chains were read from a single sample in a study of cytomegalovirus exposure and HLA in healthy donors. Sequenced by immunoSEQ multiplex PCR; TCRdb stores in-frame clones only, minus some. Of roughly 150,000 clones in the sample, approximately 80% were seen once. Material for sequencing was PBMCs. These receptors were collected from a man younger than 45 in good health and CMV-seronegative. CDR3s include the opening cysteine and the closing phenylalanine or tryptophan. Fields, in order: J gene, D gene, clone size, V gene, CDR3 protein, CDR3 DNA. A D gene is named only where the DNA matches it firmly. Clone size is shown for a subset of rows, as once, few, many or a class of expanded clone.

>TRBJ1-4|.|.|TRBV15
CATSRPTNGNEKLFF
TGTGCCACCAGCAGGCCGACAAACGGCAATGAAAAACTGTTTTTT
>TRBJ2-7|.|.|TRBV9
CASSANTATGIYEQYF
TGTGCCAGCAGCGCCAATACGGCCACAGGCATCTACGAGCAGTACTTC
>TRBJ1-5|TRBD1|few|TRBV25-1
CASSGGTGFGQPQHF
TGTGCCAGCAGTGGTGGGACAGGGTTCGGTCAGCCCCAGCATTTT
>TRBJ1-4|.|few|TRBV11-2
CASSLHNEKLFF
TGTGCCAGCAGCTTACATAATGAAAAACTGTTTTTT
>TRBJ2-7|TRBD2|.|TRBV29-1
CSVRSGRGYEQYF
TGCAGCGTTAGAAGCGGGAGAGGATACGAGCAGTACTTC
>TRBJ2-1|TRBD2|.|TRBV2
CASSPGGTSGLLSYNEQFF
TGTGCCAGCAGCCCCGGAGGGACTAGCGGGTTACTCTCGTACAATGAGCAGTTCTTC
>TRBJ2-5|.|few|TRBV5-1
CASSLDRRETQYF
TGCGCCAGCAGCTTGGATCGTCGGGAGACCCAGTACTTC
>TRBJ1-3|TRBD1|.|TRBV13
CASSPSPRQGRNTIYF
TGTGCCAGCAGCCCTTCCCCTAGACAGGGGAGAAACACCATATATTTT
>TRBJ2-7|.|once|TRBV29-1
CSVGSTSSYEQYF
TGCAGCGTTGGAAGTACCAGCTCCTACGAGCAGTACTTC
>TRBJ2-7|TRBD2|once|TRBV2
CASNPSGEGEQYF
TGTGCCAGCAACCCTAGCGGGGAGGGCGAGCAGTACTTC
>TRBJ2-5|.|.|TRBV5-4
CASRRIGDSYQETQYF
TGTGCCAGCAGGCGAATTGGGGACTCGTACCAAGAGACCCAGTACTTC
>TRBJ2-7|TRBD1|once|TRBV30
CAWTTGLDHEQYF
TGTGCCTGGACGACAGGGCTTGACCACGAGCAGTACTTC
>TRBJ2-1|TRBD1|.|TRBV7-9
CASSSRDSQYNEQFF
TGTGCCAGCAGCTCCCGGGACAGCCAGTACAATGAGCAGTTCTTC
>TRBJ2-7|TRBD1|.|TRBV10-3
CAITQGASDEQYF
TGTGCCATCACGCAGGGGGCGTCGGACGAGCAGTACTTC
>TRBJ2-1|TRBD2|.|TRBV30
CAWSVLYGRKNEQFF
TGTGCCTGGAGTGTACTTTACGGGAGGAAGAATGAGCAGTTCTTC
>TRBJ2-1|TRBD2|.|TRBV7-8
CASSPRELSGWGYNEQFF
TGTGCCAGCAGCCCCCGGGAGCTTAGCGGGTGGGGTTACAATGAGCAGTTCTTC
>TRBJ1-5|.|.|TRBV5-6
CASSLIPRGGFNQPQHF
TGTGCCAGCAGCTTGATACCGCGAGGGGGTTTTAATCAGCCCCAGCATTTT
>TRBJ2-7|TRBD2|.|TRBV27
CASSPTSGIYEQYF
TGTGCCAGCAGTCCGACTAGCGGTATATACGAGCAGTACTTC
>TRBJ2-1|.|.|TRBV5-8
CASSLGTGRMFNEQFF
TGTGCCAGCAGCTTGGGCACCGGGAGAATGTTCAATGAGCAGTTCTTC
>TRBJ2-3|.|.|TRBV6-5
CASKGPGTDTQYF
TGTGCCAGCAAGGGGCCGGGCACAGATACGCAGTATTTT
>TRBJ2-7|TRBD2|once|TRBV6-5
CAVEAGDPYEQYF
TGTGCCGTGGAGGCGGGGGACCCCTACGAGCAGTACTTC
>TRBJ2-7|.|.|TRBV28
CASSFGATVYEQYF
TGTGCCAGCAGTTTTGGGGCTACCGTCTACGAGCAGTACTTC
>TRBJ2-2|TRBD2|.|TRBV6-6
CASSSSGGGTGELFF
TGTGCCAGCAGCTCTAGCGGGGGGGGGACCGGGGAGCTGTTTTTT
>TRBJ2-7|TRBD1|once|TRBV29-1
CSVYTGTAYEQYF
TGCAGCGTTTACACCGGGACAGCCTACGAGCAGTACTTC
>TRBJ2-7|.|once|TRBV19
CASRQGIKPTYEQYF
TGTGCCAGCCGCCAGGGTATTAAGCCTACCTACGAGCAGTACTTC
>TRBJ2-3|.|.|TRBV21-1
CASSKALWAGGRDTQYF
TGTGCCAGCAGCAAAGCGCTTTGGGCGGGAGGAAGGGATACGCAGTATTTT
>TRBJ1-1|TRBD1|.|TRBV19
CASSFGQGWPEAFF
TGTGCCAGTAGTTTTGGACAGGGGTGGCCTGAAGCTTTCTTT
>TRBJ2-5|.|.|TRBV2
CASSDATSLETQYF
TGTGCCAGCAGCGATGCTACTAGTCTAGAGACCCAGTACTTC
>TRBJ2-5|TRBD1|.|TRBV7-8
CASSRDRDETQYF
TGTGCCAGCAGCCGCGACAGGGATGAGACCCAGTACTTC
>TRBJ2-7|TRBD2|once|TRBV5-1
CASSLTIPGLATPVYEQYF
TGCGCCAGCAGCTTGACAATACCGGGACTAGCGACGCCCGTGTACGAGCAGTACTTC
>TRBJ2-3|.|.|TRBV10-3
CAISEIPGDTQYF
TGTGCCATCAGTGAGATCCCAGGCGATACGCAGTATTTT
>TRBJ2-1|TRBD1|.|TRBV5-4
CASSTGTHRQGINEQFF
TGTGCCAGCAGCACCGGGACCCACCGACAGGGTATCAATGAGCAGTTCTTC
>TRBJ1-3|.|.|TRBV2
CASSARSGNTIYF
TGTGCCAGCAGTGCCCGCTCTGGAAACACCATATATTTT
>TRBJ1-2|.|.|TRBV5-6
CASSLEQDYGYTF
TGTGCCAGCAGCTTAGAACAGGACTATGGCTACACCTTC
>TRBJ2-7|TRBD1|.|TRBV5-1
CASSQGTGPYEQYF
TGCGCCAGCAGCCAGGGGACAGGGCCCTACGAGCAGTACTTC
>TRBJ2-5|.|few|TRBV7-9
CASSFSSETQYF
TGTGCCAGCAGCTTCTCTAGCGAGACCCAGTACTTC
>TRBJ2-7|TRBD2|.|TRBV28
CASSLGLADYEQYF
TGTGCCAGCAGCTTGGGACTAGCGGACTACGAGCAGTACTTC
>TRBJ2-6|.|.|TRBV29-1
CSVVGSGANVLTF
TGCAGCGTTGTCGGGTCTGGGGCCAACGTCCTGACTTTC
>TRBJ2-1|.|.|TRBV2
CANSIDLYNEQFF
TGTGCCAACTCAATAGACTTATACAATGAGCAGTTCTTC
>TRBJ2-7|.|few|TRBV9
CASSPSGGSSSYEQYF
TGTGCCAGCAGCCCCTCGGGCGGGTCGAGCTCCTACGAGCAGTACTTC
>TRBJ2-5|TRBD2|.|TRBV4-1
CASSHSLAGGLLQETQYF
TGCGCCAGCAGCCATTCACTAGCGGGAGGGCTTTTACAAGAGACCCAGTACTTC
>TRBJ1-2|TRBD1|.|TRBV14
CASSQEIQGADYGYTF
TGTGCCAGCAGCCAAGAAATACAGGGGGCGGACTATGGCTACACCTTC
>TRBJ2-2|TRBD1|.|TRBV5-1
CASSLGTGGIGELFF
TGCGCCAGCAGCCTTGGGACAGGGGGCATCGGGGAGCTGTTTTTT
>TRBJ2-5|TRBD2|.|TRBV30
CAWRIAGAKKTQYF
TGTGCCTGGAGGATAGCGGGAGCTAAAAAGACCCAGTACTTC
>TRBJ1-5|TRBD1|.|TRBV29-1
CSVQGQNQPQHF
TGCAGCGTCCAGGGACAGAATCAGCCCCAGCATTTT
>TRBJ2-1|TRBD2|.|TRBV5-4
CASSLDTGGRAYNEQFF
TGTGCCAGCAGCTTGGATACAGGAGGGAGGGCTTACAATGAGCAGTTCTTC
>TRBJ1-2|TRBD1|.|TRBV6-5
CASSQLQGIWGYTF
TGTGCCAGCAGTCAGCTACAGGGGATATGGGGCTACACCTTC
>TRBJ2-1|.|few|TRBV5-6
CASSSLLGQSYNEQFF
TGTGCCAGCAGCTCCTTACTAGGGCAATCCTACAATGAGCAGTTCTTC
>TRBJ2-1|TRBD2|.|TRBV5-4
CASSLIVTSGINEQFF
TGTGCCAGCAGCTTGATTGTGACTAGCGGGATAAATGAGCAGTTCTTC
>TRBJ1-2|.|.|TRBV6-5
CASSYSKGGYGYTF
TGTGCCAGCAGTTACTCAAAAGGGGGCTATGGCTACACCTTC
>TRBJ2-3|TRBD2|.|TRBV10-1
CASSDLTSGPTDTQYF
TGCGCCAGCAGTGATTTGACTAGCGGCCCCACAGATACGCAGTATTTT
>TRBJ1-2|TRBD1|.|TRBV19
CASSISFRDRERDGYTF
TGTGCCAGTAGTATCTCATTCCGGGACAGGGAAAGGGATGGCTACACCTTC
>TRBJ2-2|.|.|TRBV11-2
CASSPTADTLRTGELFF
TGTGCTAGCAGCCCAACCGCGGACACCCTCCGCACCGGGGAGCTGTTTTTT
>TRBJ2-3|.|.|TRBV4-1
CASSQEVTGVHPTQYF
TGCGCCAGCAGCCAAGAGGTAACGGGAGTGCATCCTACGCAGTATTTT
>TRBJ2-2|.|.|TRBV9
CASSSHNTGELFF
TGTGCCAGCAGCTCCCATAACACCGGGGAGCTGTTTTTT